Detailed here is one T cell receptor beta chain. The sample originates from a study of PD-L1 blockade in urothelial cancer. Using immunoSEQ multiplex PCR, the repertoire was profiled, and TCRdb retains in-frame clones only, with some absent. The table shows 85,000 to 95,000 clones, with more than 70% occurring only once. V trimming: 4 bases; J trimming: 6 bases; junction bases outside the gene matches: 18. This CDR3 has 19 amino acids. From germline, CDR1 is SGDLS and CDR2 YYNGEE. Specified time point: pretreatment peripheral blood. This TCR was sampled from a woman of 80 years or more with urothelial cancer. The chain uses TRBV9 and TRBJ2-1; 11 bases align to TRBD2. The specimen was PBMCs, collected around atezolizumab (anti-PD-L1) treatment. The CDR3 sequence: CASSPRPSSGRNIFNEQFF. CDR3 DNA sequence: TGTGCCAGCAGCCCCCGGCCGTCTAGCGGGAGGAATATTTTCAATGAGCAGTTCTTC.